A single sample gave rise to the 7 T cell receptor beta chains below, sequenced in a study of blood T cell repertoires in COVID-19. Sequencing used immunoSEQ multiplex PCR; TCRdb keeps in-frame clones, though not all of them. The repertoire consists of about 23,000 clones, with 85% to 90% occurring once and the leading ten covering around 6%. The sequencing sample was made of peripheral blood. The receptors shown here come from a woman over 75 with active COVID-19.

This chain uses TRBV6-5 with TRBJ1-6; D uncertain. The V end lost 6 bases, the J end lost 7 bases, and 16 bases lay between the germline ends. The CDR3 covers 15 residues. The germline V gene encodes CDR1 MNHEY and CDR2 SVGAGI. The CDR3 spells CASSLVTGANSPLHF. The CDR3 bases are TGTGCCAGCAGCCTGGTTACCGGTGCAAATTCACCCCTCCACTTT.

A single count supports this clone. J is TRBJ1-4 and V is TRBV27, with D perhaps matching TRBD1 (6 bases). Germline loops: CDR1 MNHEY, CDR2 SMNVEV (reference sequence). The CDR3 totals 13 residues. Here the CDR3 reads CASSTGLNEKLFF. Here the CDR3 DNA reads TGTGCGAGTTCGACAGGACTTAATGAAAAACTGTTTTTT.

This clone was detected once. This chain joins TRBV29-1 and TRBJ2-3, with D maybe TRBD1 (6 bases). The CDR3 has 14 amino acids. The germline V and J ends were trimmed by 7 bases and 3 bases, with 17 bases remaining between them. Germline CDR1 is SQVTM and CDR2 is ANQGSEA. The CDR3 protein is CSAPQGPGTDTQYF. The CDR3 region has the DNA TGCAGCGCCCCCCAGGGGCCTGGAACAGATACGCAGTATTTT.

CDR3 coding DNA: TGTGCCAGCAGCCCGTTGACAGGGATCGGGGAGCTGTTTTTT. Its translation is CASSPLTGIGELFF. V gene TRBV7-3 combines with J gene TRBJ2-2; 7 bases are a match to TRBD1. The ends lost 5 bases at V and 7 bases at J; junction bases unmatched: 7. The CDR3 spans 14 residues. Germline assignment: CDR1 SGHTA and CDR2 FQGTGA.

The chain joins TRBV5-1 to TRBJ2-7, with TRBD1 matching 7 bases. Losses at the gene ends were 4 bases for V and 3 bases for J; bases not matched to a gene: 7. Germline CDR1 SGHRS, CDR2 YFSETQ. This CDR3 comprises 14 residues. CDR3 nucleotide sequence: TGCGCCAGCAGCCTTTACAGGGGACACTACGAGCAGTACTTC. Its translation is CASSLYRGHYEQYF.

This clone came up once. The rearrangement joins TRBV6-5 to TRBJ2-1; D is perhaps TRBD1 (6 bases). CDR3 length: 12 amino acids. Trimming left V 10 bases short and J 7 bases short, with 14 bases between. CDR1 is MNHEY and CDR2 is SVGAGI in the germline V gene. The CDR3 DNA reads as TGTGCCACGGGACACCCGGGGAATGAGCAGTTCTTC. It translates to CATGHPGNEQFF.

The chain links TRBV2 to TRBJ1-2; 10 bases are shared with TRBD1. The germline CDR1 and CDR2 sequences are SNHLY and FYNNEI. The J segment lost 5 bases and the V segment lost 8 bases, leaving 2 bases of the junction unmatched. This CDR3 region has 12 residues. The DNA of the CDR3 is TGTGCCAGCGGGGGACAGGGGTATGGCTACACCTTC. Translation gives CASGGQGYGYTF. Using reference TRBV2 and TRBJ1-2 for the parts outside the CDR3, the full variable domain is EPEVTQTPSHQVTQMGQEVILRCVPISNHLYFYWYRQILGQKVEFLVSFYNNEISEKSEIFDDQFSVERPDGSNFTLKIRSTKLEDSAMYFCASGGQGYGYTFGSGTRLTVV.